Below are 9 T cell receptor beta chains sequenced from a single sample in a study of beta chain features in type 1 diabetes. Isolated RNA was reverse transcribed in full, so expressed TCRB transcripts were sequenced. Assay used: immunoSEQ multiplex PCR; TCRdb lists only in-frame clones, some missing. The sample gives about 360,000 clones, over 9.5% of which show up once; 0.015% to 0.02% is in the top ten. What was sequenced was naive CD4+ T cells from blood. These receptors were obtained from a man aged 18 to 35 in good health.

This clone was observed a single time. The V and J genes are TRBV9 and TRBJ2-5, with D perhaps TRBD1 (7 bases). The CDR3 length is 14 residues. Germline V gene lookup returns CDR1 SGDLS and CDR2 YYNGEE. Trimming removed 7 bases from V and 5 bases from J, with 18 bases in between. The chain's CDR3 is CASGSGGRMETQYF. Written as DNA, the CDR3 is TGTGCCAGCGGGTCAGGGGGGCGTATGGAGACCCAGTACTTC.

The chain combines TRBV7-3 with TRBJ2-2; perhaps TRBD2 as D (6 bases). The CDR3 sequence is 15 residues long. With 3 bases removed from V and 6 bases from J, the gap between germline ends came to 14 bases. The germline V gene encodes CDR1 SGHTA and CDR2 FQGTGA. Here the CDR3 reads CASSLQSGRAGELFF. The CDR3 nucleotides are TGTGCCAGCAGCTTGCAGTCCGGGAGAGCCGGGGAGCTGTTTTTT.

This clone was counted between two and nine times. The rearrangement links TRBV15 to TRBJ2-1; D remains ambiguous. Germline lookup yields CDR1 LNHNV and CDR2 YYDKDF (reference sequence). Trimming left V 0 bases short and J 8 bases short, with 5 bases between. There are 12 residues in the CDR3. DNA for the CDR3: TGTGCCACCAGCAGAGAGGGCTATGAGCAGTTCTTC. Its protein product is CATSREGYEQFF.

The V call is TRBV19, the J call TRBJ2-5; TRBD2 might be the D (5 bases). Deletions cut 2 bases from V and 5 bases from J, with 9 bases between. Germline-derived CDR1 and CDR2 are LNHDA and SQIVND (reference sequence). The CDR3 runs 13 residues. Written as DNA, the CDR3 is TGTGCCAGTAGTATAAACGGGATGGAGACCCAGTACTTC. Its translation is CASSINGMETQYF.

The chain joins TRBV27 to TRBJ1-5; D unclear. Trimming shortened V by 5 bases and J by 3 bases, and 14 bases separated the two germline ends. Germline values: CDR1 MNHEY, CDR2 SMNVEV (reference sequence). The CDR3 loop spans 15 amino acids. The CDR3 DNA reads TGTGCCAGCAGTAGCCTGCTCAGCGCCAATCAGCCCCAGCATTTT. It yields the protein CASSSLLSANQPQHF.

This clone occurred a few times. The chain recombines TRBV19 with TRBJ2-1, with 9 bases fitting TRBD1. This CDR3 contains 14 residues. V trimming: 9 bases; J trimming: 10 bases; junction bases outside the gene matches: 13. The V gene's germline CDR1 is LNHDA and CDR2 SQIVND (reference sequence). CDR3 nucleotides: TGTGCCAGCCACGGGACAGGGTGGGGAGGGGAGCAGTTCTTC. Translation gives CASHGTGWGGEQFF.

In its sample, this clone was seen a few times. The gene calls are TRBV29-1 and TRBJ2-5; TRBD2 might be the D (6 bases). The V end lost 4 bases, the J end lost 7 bases, and 7 bases lay between the germline ends. The CDR3 covers 10 residues. CDR1 is SQVTM, CDR2 ANQGSEA, per germline. CDR3 sequence reads: CSVVGGTQYF. CDR3 in DNA: TGCAGCGTTGTGGGGGGGACCCAGTACTTC. Together with reference TRBV29-1 and TRBJ2-5, the CDR3 gives the full variable domain: SAVISQKPSRDICQRGTSLTIQCQVDSQVTMMFWYRQQPGQSLTLIATANQGSEATYESGFVIDKFPISRPNLTFSTLTVSNMSPEDSSIYLCSVVGGTQYFGPGTRLLVL.

This chain connects TRBV5-1 to TRBJ2-1; D is possibly TRBD1 (6 bases). Germline V gene data show CDR1 as SGHRS and CDR2 as YFSETQ. The CDR3 totals 17 residues. Trimming took off 0 bases at V and 2 bases at J, with 15 bases between the two ends. CDR3 nucleotide sequence: TGCGCCAGCAGCTTGGCCCCTGACAGGAGAACCTACAATGAGCAGTTCTTC. Its translation is CASSLAPDRRTYNEQFF.

The chain combines TRBV19 with TRBJ2-7; TRBD2 aligns across 11 bases. The CDR3 spans 15 residues. Germline lookup yields CDR1 LNHDA and CDR2 SQIVND (reference sequence). V lost 10 bases to trimming and J lost 0 bases; unmatched junction nucleotides: 8. The CDR3 loop is CATSLGTSGSYEQYF. The CDR3 bases are TGTGCCACTTCCCTTGGGACTAGCGGCTCCTACGAGCAGTACTTC.